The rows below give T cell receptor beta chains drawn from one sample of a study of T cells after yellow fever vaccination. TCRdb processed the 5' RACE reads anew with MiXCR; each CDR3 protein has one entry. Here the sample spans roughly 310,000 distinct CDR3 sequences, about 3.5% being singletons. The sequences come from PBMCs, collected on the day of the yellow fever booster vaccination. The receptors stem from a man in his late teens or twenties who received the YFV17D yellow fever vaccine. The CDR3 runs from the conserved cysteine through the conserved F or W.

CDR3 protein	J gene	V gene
CASSPDTDFGNTIYF	TRBJ1-3	TRBV7-6
CSASAVLTDTQYF	TRBJ2-3	TRBV20-1
CATSRIAGAGELFF	TRBJ2-2	TRBV15
CASSRGRDRGYNEQFF	TRBJ2-1	TRBV5-5
CASSSRDTYSNQPQHF	TRBJ1-5	TRBV7-2
CASSLIQGVWEKLFF	TRBJ1-4	TRBV7-9
CASSPGGWQPQHF	TRBJ1-5	TRBV18
CASSQDRRDIQYF	TRBJ2-4	TRBV4-1
CASSERGPTVQGWRVGYTF	TRBJ1-2	TRBV25-1
CASTHGGNRGLAEAFF	TRBJ1-1	TRBV6-2/TRBV6-3
CASSLGLGGNQPQHF	TRBJ1-5	TRBV5-1
CASSPETGELFF	TRBJ2-2	TRBV5-1
CASSSGQGFEAFF	TRBJ1-1	TRBV12-3/TRBV12-4
CASHGSSYNSPLHF	TRBJ1-6	TRBV12-3/TRBV12-4
CSALQATYNEQFF	TRBJ2-1	TRBV20-1